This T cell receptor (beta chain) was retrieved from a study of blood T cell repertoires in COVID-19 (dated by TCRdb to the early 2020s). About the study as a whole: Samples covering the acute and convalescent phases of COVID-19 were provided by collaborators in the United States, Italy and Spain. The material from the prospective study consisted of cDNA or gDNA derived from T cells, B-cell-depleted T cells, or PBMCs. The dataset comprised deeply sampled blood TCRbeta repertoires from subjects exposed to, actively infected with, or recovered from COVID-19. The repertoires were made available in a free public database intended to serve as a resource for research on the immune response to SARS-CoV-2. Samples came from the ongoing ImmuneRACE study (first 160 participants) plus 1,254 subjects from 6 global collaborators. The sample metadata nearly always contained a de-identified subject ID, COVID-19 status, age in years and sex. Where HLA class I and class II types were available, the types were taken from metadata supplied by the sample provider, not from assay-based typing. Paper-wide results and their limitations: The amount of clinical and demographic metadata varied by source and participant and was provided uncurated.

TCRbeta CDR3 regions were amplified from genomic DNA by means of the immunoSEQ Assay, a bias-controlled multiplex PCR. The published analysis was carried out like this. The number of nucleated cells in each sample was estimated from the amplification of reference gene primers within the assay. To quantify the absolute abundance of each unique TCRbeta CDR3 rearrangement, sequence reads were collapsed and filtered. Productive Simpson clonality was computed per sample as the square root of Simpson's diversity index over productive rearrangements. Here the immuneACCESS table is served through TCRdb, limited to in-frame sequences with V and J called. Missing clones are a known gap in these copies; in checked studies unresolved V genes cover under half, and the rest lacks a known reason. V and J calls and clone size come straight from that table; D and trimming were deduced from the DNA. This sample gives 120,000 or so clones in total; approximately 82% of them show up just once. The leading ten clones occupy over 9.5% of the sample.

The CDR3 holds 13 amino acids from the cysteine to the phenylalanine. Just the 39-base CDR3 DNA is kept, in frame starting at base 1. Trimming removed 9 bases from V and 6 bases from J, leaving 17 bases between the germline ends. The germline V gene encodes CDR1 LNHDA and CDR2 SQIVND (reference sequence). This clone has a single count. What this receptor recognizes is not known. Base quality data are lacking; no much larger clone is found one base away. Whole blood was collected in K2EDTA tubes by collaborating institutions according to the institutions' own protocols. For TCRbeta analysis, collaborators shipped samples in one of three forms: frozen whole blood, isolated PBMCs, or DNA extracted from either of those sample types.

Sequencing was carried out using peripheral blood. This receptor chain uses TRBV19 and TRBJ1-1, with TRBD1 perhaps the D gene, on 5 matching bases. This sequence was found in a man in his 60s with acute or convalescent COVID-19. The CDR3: CASQGSPSSEAFF. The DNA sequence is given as TGTGCCAGCCAGGGTTCCCCTTCCTCTGAAGCTTTCTTT. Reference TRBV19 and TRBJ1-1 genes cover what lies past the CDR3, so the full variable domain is DGGITQSPKYLFRKEGQNVTLSCEQNLNHDAMYWYRQDPGQGLRLIYYSQIVNDFQKGDIAEGYSVSREKKESFPLTVTSAQKNPTAFYLCASQGSPSSEAFFGQGTRLTVV.